This TCR beta chain was documented in a study of regulatory T cells in long-lasting Graves disease. Whole-study context: Antithyroid drugs had been given to newly diagnosed Graves' patients for under 3 months.

Germline-derived CDR1 and CDR2 are SGHDT and YYEEEE. This CDR3 comprises 14 residues. Trimming removed 2 bases from V and 5 bases from J, with 13 bases in between. Investigators prepared the TCR beta libraries by applying iRepertoire HTBI primers and Arm-PCR of CDR3 regions. TCRdb passed the multiplex PCR reads through MiXCR, listing each CDR3 protein once. This sample has 440,000 or so distinct CDR3 sequences; 15% occur once, and the top ten carry roughly a sixth. The time point is: newly diagnosed GD, antithyroid drugs for less than 3 months. The authors made the TCR library using RNA they extracted from PBMCs. This clonotype has a count of ten or more. Another study also made use of these data, one on T cells in Graves' hyperthyroidism and ophthalmopathy. As that report states: Hyperthyroidism had been newly diagnosed in patients aged 18 to 65, and its duration was under 2 months. Most thyroid clonotypes with frequency above 0.001 were detected in blood. Ophthalmopathy cases were set apart from stable hyperthyroidism by a 13 V-J model.

The sequences come from peripheral blood mononuclear cells (PBMCs), collected at new diagnosis, from a patient treated with antithyroid drugs. The chain employs TRBV5-6 and TRBJ2-5; weak D call: TRBD1 (6 bases). The source of this sequence is a woman aged 25-40 years with Graves disease. The CDR3 protein is CASSFGQGTETQYF. The CDR3 DNA is TGTGCCAGCAGCTTCGGGCAGGGGACGGAGACCCAGTACTTC.